This TCR beta chain was profiled in a study of identical twins. TCRdb itself ran the 5' RACE reads through MiXCR, one entry per CDR3 protein. The sample lists about 790,000 distinct CDR3 sequences, around a sixth occurring once. In this sample, this clonotype turned up many times. The CDR3 runs 14 residues. V dropped 1 base and J dropped 0 bases, with 7 bases sitting between them. These data were likewise used in another study, on T cells expressing NK-cell markers.

V gene TRBV12-3 or TRBV12-4 combines with J gene TRBJ2-7, with D perhaps matching TRBD1 or TRBD2 (5 bases each). This clonotype was sampled from a woman under 30 in good health. Specimen: PBMCs. The DNA of the CDR3 is TGTGCCAGCAGTTTAGGGGGGAACTCCTACGAGCAGTACTTC. Translated, it gives CASSLGGNSYEQYF.